The T cell receptor beta chain described here comes from a study of blood T cell repertoires in COVID-19. In the original workflow: Quantification of nucleated cells was approximated via reference gene primer amplification. The data were produced by immunoSEQ multiplex PCR, yet TCRdb's version contains in-frame clones alone and is incomplete. Clone size and V and J calls were adopted from that table, with D and trimming inferred from the DNA. The sample consists of roughly 290,000 clones, 80% to 90% of them appearing once. Which cohort a participant joined came from the clinical history participants gave. What the recovered Cohort 3 donors had was two negative PCRs, clearance, or symptom resolution. The CDR3 has 17 residues. Germline-derived CDR1 and CDR2 are KGHDR and SFDVKD. The ends lost 2 bases at V and 4 bases at J; junction bases unmatched: 9.

The TCR sequence derives from a woman between 25 and 40 years old who had recovered from COVID-19. Material for sequencing was PBMCs or T cells enriched from blood (not recorded which). The J gene is TRBJ2-1, the V gene TRBV24-1, with 8 bases lining up with TRBD1. In nucleotides, the CDR3 is TGTGCCACCAGTGATTCCAGGACAGGGACGCTGTACAATGAGCAGTTCTTC. Protein product: CATSDSRTGTLYNEQFF.